This TCR beta chain originates from a study of T cells in Graves' hyperthyroidism and ophthalmopathy. The CDR3 sequence is 13 residues long. Germline lookup yields CDR1 DFQATT and CDR2 SNEGSKA (reference sequence). With 5 bases removed from V and 5 bases from J, the gap between germline ends came to 15 bases. The source of the PBMCs was approximately 10 ml of fresh peripheral blood. Authors of the study amplified TCR beta CDR3 regions from RNA transcripts. HTBI primers were employed in a first-round RT-PCR of the TCR CDR3. TCRdb re-derived calls from the multiplex PCR reads in MiXCR, one entry per CDR3 protein. The sample holds almost 500,000 distinct CDR3 sequences, roughly 23% seen once.

Source material: blood. The receptor comes from an older woman with Graves' ophthalmopathy. V and J are TRBV20-1 and TRBJ1-1, with TRBD1 as a possible D gene (6 bases). CDR3 DNA: TGCAGTGCTCCGGGACAAAGGGTTACTGAAGCTTTCTTT. This codes for CSAPGQRVTEAFF.